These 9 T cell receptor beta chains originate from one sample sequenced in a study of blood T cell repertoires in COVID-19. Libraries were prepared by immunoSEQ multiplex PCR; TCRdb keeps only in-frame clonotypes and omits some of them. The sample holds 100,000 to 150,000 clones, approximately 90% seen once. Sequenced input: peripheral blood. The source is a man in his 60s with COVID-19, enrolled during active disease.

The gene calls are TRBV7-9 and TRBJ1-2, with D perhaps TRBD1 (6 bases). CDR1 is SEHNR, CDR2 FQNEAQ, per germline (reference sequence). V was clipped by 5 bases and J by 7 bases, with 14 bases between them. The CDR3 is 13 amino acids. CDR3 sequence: CASSGGGAGGYTF. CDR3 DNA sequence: TGTGCCAGCAGCGGAGGGGGGGCTGGTGGCTACACCTTC.

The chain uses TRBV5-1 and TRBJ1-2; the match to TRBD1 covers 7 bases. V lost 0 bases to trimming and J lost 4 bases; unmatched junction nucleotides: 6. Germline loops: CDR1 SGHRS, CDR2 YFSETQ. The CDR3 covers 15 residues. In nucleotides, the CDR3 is TGCGCCAGCAGCTTGGGAGGGACAGCCTTCTATGGCTACACCTTC. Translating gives CASSLGGTAFYGYTF.

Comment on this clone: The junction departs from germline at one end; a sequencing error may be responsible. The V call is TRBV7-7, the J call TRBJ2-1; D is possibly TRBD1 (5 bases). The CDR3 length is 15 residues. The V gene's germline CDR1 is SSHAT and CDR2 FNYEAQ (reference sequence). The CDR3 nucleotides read TGTGCTAGCAGCGATGGGGCGACCTCCTACAATGAGCAGTTCTTC. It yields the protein CASSDGATSYNEQFF.

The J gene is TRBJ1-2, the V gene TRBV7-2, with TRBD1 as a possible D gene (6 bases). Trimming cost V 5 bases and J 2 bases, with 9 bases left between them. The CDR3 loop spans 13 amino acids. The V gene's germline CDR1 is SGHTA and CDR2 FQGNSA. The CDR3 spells CASSPGHNYGYTF. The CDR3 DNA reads TGTGCCAGCAGCCCGGGACACAACTATGGCTACACCTTC.

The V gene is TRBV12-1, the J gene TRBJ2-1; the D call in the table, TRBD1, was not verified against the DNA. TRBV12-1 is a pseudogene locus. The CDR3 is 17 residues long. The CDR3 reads CASSFLVIPGENNEQFF. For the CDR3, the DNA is TGTGCCAGCAGCTTTTTGGTCATCCCAGGGGAAAACAATGAGCAGTTCTTC.

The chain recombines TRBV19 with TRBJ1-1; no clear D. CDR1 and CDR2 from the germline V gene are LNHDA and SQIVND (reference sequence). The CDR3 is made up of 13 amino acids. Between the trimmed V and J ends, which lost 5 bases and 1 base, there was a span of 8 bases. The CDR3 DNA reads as TGTGCCAGTAGTTTCCCGGGGAACACTGAAGCTTTCTTT. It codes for CASSFPGNTEAFF.

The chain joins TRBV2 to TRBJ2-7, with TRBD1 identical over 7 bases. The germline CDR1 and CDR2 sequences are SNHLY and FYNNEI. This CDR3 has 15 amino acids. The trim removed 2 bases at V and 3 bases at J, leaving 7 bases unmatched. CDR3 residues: CASSERKTGNYEQYF. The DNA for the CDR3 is TGTGCCAGCAGTGAAAGGAAGACAGGGAACTACGAGCAGTACTTC.

The CDR3, as DNA: TGTGCCAGCAGTACTCTAAATACAGACTCTGGGGCCAACGTCCTGACTTTC. It encodes CASSTLNTDSGANVLTF. The chain has TRBV6-4 and TRBJ2-6; D uncertain. Germline V gene lookup returns CDR1 MRHNA and CDR2 SNTAGT. Trimming removed 5 bases from V and 0 bases from J, with 14 bases in between. This CDR3 has 17 residues.

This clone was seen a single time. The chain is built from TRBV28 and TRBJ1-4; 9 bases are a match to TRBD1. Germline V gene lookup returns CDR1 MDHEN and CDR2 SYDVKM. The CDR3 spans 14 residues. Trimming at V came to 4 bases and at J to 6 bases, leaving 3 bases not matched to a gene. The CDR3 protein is CASSSGQGYEKLFF. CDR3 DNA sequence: TGTGCCAGCAGTTCGGGACAGGGTTATGAAAAACTGTTTTTT.